The rows below give T cell receptor beta chains drawn from one sample of a study of blood T cell repertoires in COVID-19. Sequencing used immunoSEQ multiplex PCR; TCRdb keeps in-frame clones, though not all of them. The table records some 240,000 clones, about nine tenths of them present only once. Sample: peripheral blood. The source of these receptors is a man between 60 and 70 years old who had recovered from COVID-19. The CDR3 runs from the conserved cysteine through the conserved F or W. D genes are given only for firm matches. Rows may omit the clone size; those that give it use once, few, many or a size class.

>.|.|TRBV18|TRBJ1-1
CASSPTGNTEAFF
TGTGCCAGCTCACCTACGGGGAACACTGAAGCTTTCTTT
>.|.|TRBV19|TRBJ1-5
CASSPLGVGPQHF
TGTGCCAGTAGTCCCCTCGGAGTTGGGCCCCAGCATTTT
>TRBD1|few|TRBV28|TRBJ1-1
CASSPGDRMNTEAFF
TGTGCCAGCAGTCCCGGGGACAGGATGAACACTGAAGCTTTCTTT
>.|.|TRBV2|TRBJ1-1
CASSLRGTEAFF
TGTGCCAGCAGCCTACGAGGGACTGAAGCTTTCTTT
>TRBD2|.|TRBV10-3|TRBJ2-1
CAISEPSSGGDNEQFF
TGTGCCATCAGTGAACCATCTAGCGGGGGAGACAATGAGCAGTTCTTC
>.|.|TRBV5-1|TRBJ1-6
CASSASGAESNSPLHF
TGCGCCAGCAGTGCTTCGGGAGCGGAAAGTAATTCACCCCTCCACTTT
>.|.|TRBV10-3|TRBJ2-2
CAIGHVGDTGELFF
TGTGCCATCGGTCACGTCGGGGACACCGGGGAGCTGTTTTTT
>.|.|TRBV6-5|TRBJ2-7
CASKRGKWDEQYF
TGTGCCAGCAAGAGGGGGAAGTGGGACGAGCAGTACTTC
>.|.|TRBV27|TRBJ2-2
CASGRPSGTGELFF
TGTGCCAGCGGCCGGCCGTCGGGCACCGGGGAGCTGTTTTTT
>TRBD1|.|TRBV28|TRBJ2-1
CASTGTGGASNEQFF
TGTGCCAGCACGGGAACAGGGGGCGCGTCCAATGAGCAGTTCTTC
>TRBD1|once|TRBV5-1|TRBJ2-1
CASSLQGSSYNEQFF
TGCGCCAGCAGCTTACAGGGGAGCTCCTACAATGAGCAGTTCTTC
>TRBD1|.|TRBV5-1|TRBJ1-1
CASSWNRDRGNTEAFF
TGCGCCAGCAGCTGGAACCGGGACAGGGGGAACACTGAAGCTTTCTTT
>TRBD2|.|TRBV5-1|TRBJ2-5
CASSLSVSGAKETQYF
TGCGCCAGCAGCTTGTCGGTTAGCGGGGCTAAAGAGACCCAGTACTTC
>.|.|TRBV28|TRBJ2-1
CASRRLARGDEQFF
TGTGCCAGCAGACGCCTAGCGCGGGGCGATGAGCAGTTCTTC
>TRBD1|.|TRBV27|TRBJ2-7
CASTLRPGQGPYEQYF
TGTGCCAGCACCCTACGACCGGGACAGGGACCCTACGAGCAGTACTTC
>.|.|TRBV7-2|TRBJ2-5
CASSLGRALYQETQYF
TGTGCCAGCAGCCTAGGGCGGGCGTTGTACCAAGAGACCCAGTACTTC
>.|.|TRBV9|TRBJ2-3
CASSRMLTDTQYF
TGTGCCAGCAGCCGTATGTTAACAGATACGCAGTATTTT
>TRBD1|.|TRBV6-5|TRBJ1-2
CASRRDSYGYTF
TGTGCCAGCAGACGGGACAGCTATGGCTACACCTTC
>.|.|TRBV28|TRBJ1-5
CASSPGLSNQPQHF
TGTGCCAGCAGTCCTGGACTGAGCAATCAGCCCCAGCATTTT
>.|.|TRBV6-5|TRBJ2-3
CASTQTSDRTDTQYF
TGTGCCAGCACCCAGACTAGTGATCGCACAGATACGCAGTATTTT
>TRBD1|.|TRBV6-5|TRBJ2-3
CASSFNRGQDTQYF
TGTGCCAGCAGTTTTAACAGGGGGCAAGATACGCAGTATTTT
>TRBD1|few|TRBV9|TRBJ1-2
CASSAGTGTGYTF
TGTGCCAGCAGCGCCGGGACAGGGACTGGCTACACCTTC
>.|.|TRBV6-5|TRBJ1-1
CASRWGTNTEAFF
TGTGCCAGCAGGTGGGGGACAAACACTGAAGCTTTCTTT
>TRBD2|.|TRBV6-1|TRBJ2-1
CASSENPSGGANEQFF
TGTGCCAGCAGTGAAAACCCTAGCGGGGGGGCGAATGAGCAGTTCTTC
>.|once|TRBV14|TRBJ2-3
CASSPSGFSTDTQYF
TGTGCCAGCAGCCCGAGCGGGTTTAGCACAGATACGCAGTATTTT
>TRBD1|once|TRBV18|TRBJ2-5
CASSPGQGIETQYF
TGTGCCAGCTCACCTGGACAGGGTATAGAGACCCAGTACTTC
>TRBD1|once|TRBV7-9|TRBJ1-1
CASSVDRGTMNTEAFF
TGTGCCAGCAGCGTGGACAGGGGCACAATGAACACTGAAGCTTTCTTT
>.|.|TRBV5-5|TRBJ1-1
CASSLEPNTEAFF
TGTGCCAGCAGCTTGGAGCCGAACACTGAAGCTTTCTTT
>TRBD1|.|TRBV19|TRBJ1-2
CASSMGVGQGRNYGYTF
TGTGCCAGTAGTATGGGGGTCGGACAGGGGCGGAACTATGGCTACACCTTC
>TRBD2|.|TRBV7-2|TRBJ2-2
CASSYGTSPGELFF
TGTGCCAGCAGCTACGGGACTAGCCCCGGGGAGCTGTTTTTT
>.|.|TRBV3-1/TRBV3-2|TRBJ2-5
CASSPLRGYQETQYF
TGTGCCAGCAGCCCCCTCCGGGGGTACCAAGAGACCCAGTACTTC
>.|.|TRBV29-1|TRBJ1-4
CSVNKRASEKLFF
TGCAGCGTTAACAAGAGGGCAAGTGAAAAACTGTTTTTT
>.|few|TRBV9|TRBJ1-2
CASSVDREGLVYGYTF
TGTGCCAGCAGCGTAGACCGAGAGGGACTCGTCTATGGCTACACCTTC
>TRBD2|.|TRBV13|TRBJ2-2
CASSSRAGGYTGELFF
TGTGCCAGCAGCTCCCGAGCGGGGGGGTACACCGGGGAGCTGTTTTTT
>TRBD1|.|TRBV28|TRBJ2-4
CASSLPGQGKNIQYF
TGTGCCAGCAGTTTACCGGGACAGGGCAAAAACATTCAGTACTTC
>.|.|TRBV9|TRBJ2-2
CASRQANTGELFF
TGTGCCAGCAGACAGGCGAACACCGGGGAGCTGTTTTTT
>.|.|TRBV19|TRBJ1-5
CASSMGGWSNQPQHF
TGTGCCAGTAGTATGGGGGGATGGAGCAATCAGCCCCAGCATTTT
>TRBD1|.|TRBV24-1|TRBJ1-1
CATSDRDRGRKTEAFF
TGTGCCACCAGCGACCGGGACAGGGGGCGAAAAACTGAAGCTTTCTTT
>TRBD1|.|TRBV5-1|TRBJ1-2
CASSLQTGDGYTF
TGCGCCAGCAGCCTACAGACAGGGGACGGCTACACCTTC
>.|.|TRBV4-1|TRBJ2-3
CASSQDEADTQYF
TGCGCCAGCAGCCAAGATGAGGCAGATACGCAGTATTTT
>.|.|TRBV2|TRBJ1-1
CASSPDRDFEAFF
TGTGCCAGCAGTCCCGACCGGGACTTTGAAGCTTTCTTT
>.|.|TRBV4-1|TRBJ2-1
CASSQELDRYQFF
TGCGCCAGCAGCCAAGAACTAGACCGATATCAGTTCTTC
>.|.|TRBV4-1|TRBJ2-1
CASSPRTSGTPYNEQFF
TGCGCCAGCAGCCCAAGGACGTCCGGGACACCCTACAATGAGCAGTTCTTC
>TRBD1|.|TRBV6-5|TRBJ1-2
CASSKQGNYGYTF
TGTGCCAGCAGTAAACAGGGGAACTATGGCTACACCTTC
>.|.|TRBV5-8|TRBJ2-7
CASSKDSSEQYF
TGTGCCAGCAGCAAGGACAGTAGCGAGCAGTACTTC
>TRBD2|.|TRBV5-1|TRBJ2-3
CASSFRLASTDTQYF
TGCGCCAGCAGCTTCCGACTAGCGAGTACAGATACGCAGTATTTT
>TRBD1|.|TRBV27|TRBJ1-2
CASSFGQGNYGYTF
TGTGCCAGCAGTTTTGGACAGGGCAACTATGGCTACACCTTC
>TRBD2|.|TRBV15|TRBJ2-3
CATSREVQRGDTDTQYF
TGTGCCACCAGCAGAGAGGTTCAGCGGGGGGACACAGATACGCAGTATTTT
>TRBD1|.|TRBV6-6|TRBJ2-7
CASSPGQGAYEQYF
TGTGCCAGCAGCCCAGGACAGGGAGCCTACGAGCAGTACTTC
>TRBD1|.|TRBV7-8|TRBJ2-7
CASSLQGQSYEQYF
TGTGCCAGCAGCTTACAGGGACAGTCCTACGAGCAGTACTTC
>TRBD2|.|TRBV9|TRBJ2-1
CASSKIAGATNEQFF
TGTGCCAGCAGTAAGATAGCGGGGGCCACCAATGAGCAGTTCTTC
>TRBD1|.|TRBV7-9|TRBJ1-6
CASSFGRDRGYSPLHF
TGTGCCAGCAGTTTTGGCCGGGACAGGGGTTATTCACCCCTCCACTTT
>.|.|TRBV10-3|TRBJ2-4
CAISDTVGQRNIQYF
TGTGCCATCAGTGATACCGTCGGACAGCGGAACATTCAGTACTTC
>TRBD1|.|TRBV18|TRBJ2-3
CASSPVTGGTQYF
TGTGCCAGCTCACCAGTTACAGGGGGCACGCAGTATTTT
>TRBD1|.|TRBV6-2/TRBV6-3|TRBJ2-5
CASSYRDRGRETQYF
TGTGCCAGCAGTTACCGAGACAGGGGAAGAGAGACCCAGTACTTC